This T cell receptor beta chain appears in the sequencing data of a study of naive and memory T cell subsets. Two oligonucleotides, mixed equimolar, formed the beta constant-region primer covering TRBC1 and TRBC2. Using its own MiXCR run on the UMI-ligation and nested PCR reads, TCRdb lists one record per CDR3 protein. The repertoire holds over 75,000 distinct CDR3 sequences, with around 14% as singletons. CDR1 is SGHAT and CDR2 is FQNNGV in the germline V gene. The CDR3 has 15 amino acids. V lost 5 bases and J lost 6; bases outside the gene matches: 7. The sequence derives from a human donor in good health. The chain combines TRBV11-2 with TRBJ2-1; 10 bases map to TRBD1. Material for sequencing was central memory CD4+ T cells from blood. This CDR3 is CASSIDRGPVNEQFF. The CDR3, as DNA: TGTGCCAGCAGCATCGACAGGGGGCCGGTCAATGAGCAGTTCTTC.